This T cell receptor beta chain was identified in a study of T cells expressing NK-cell markers. Study context: It was from sorted CD3+CD56+NKG2C+, CD3+CD56+NKG2C- and CD3+CD56-NKG2C+ T cells that TCR beta repertoires came.

5'RACE template switching built TCR beta cDNA with unique molecular identifiers. TCRdb reprocessed the 5' RACE reads, keeping one entry per CDR3 protein, no DNA. The sample's table shows 250,000 to 300,000 distinct CDR3 sequences. Remarks on this clonotype: Its antigen is unknown.

Study-level points and caveats: These clonotypes additionally ranked first within the CD3+CD56-NKG2C+ fraction of a few donors. In roughly 6 donors, dominant CD3+CD56+NKG2C+ clones formed roughly 1.0-7.5% of CD8+ cells.

The CDR3 has 13 amino acids. The germline CDR1 and CDR2 sequences are SGHNT and YYREEE (reference sequence). The source material was blood T cells: a sorted CD56 or NKG2C T cell subset, CD4+ or CD8+ T cells, or bulk PBMC T cells (not recorded which). The TCR originated in a woman between 18 and 75 years old in good health. The J gene is TRBJ2-7, the V gene TRBV5-4; TCRdb selects TRBD2, and the lack of DNA leaves this call unchecked. The CDR3 region is CASSRSGTYEQYF.